A selection of T cell receptor beta chains follows, all from one sample in a study of T cell responses to AZD1222 COVID-19 vaccine. Using immunoSEQ multiplex PCR, the repertoire was profiled, and TCRdb retains in-frame clones only, with some absent. The sample lists some 64,000 clones; roughly 84% were seen once. The specimen was peripheral blood, collected on day 0 of AZD1222 vaccination. These receptors originate from an adult in good health. Each CDR3 is given with its conserved first and last residue. Fields, in order: D gene, V gene, J gene, clone size, CDR3 DNA, CDR3 protein. D genes are given only for firm matches. Some rows have no size entry. The others give once, few or many, or a class for an expanded clone.

>NA|TRBV21-1|TRBJ1-5|NA
TGTGCCAGCAGCAAGGAGACAGAACTACTCTCGCCCCAGCATTTT
CASSKETELLSPQHF
>NA|TRBV7-9|TRBJ1-1|once
TGTGCCAGCGACCGGGGAGGGAACACTGAAGCTTTCTTT
CASDRGGNTEAFF
>NA|TRBV30|TRBJ1-4|NA
TGTGCCTGGACCTTAAGCGGGGGCTGGCTGGCAGAAAAACTGTTTTTT
CAWTLSGGWLAEKLFF
>NA|TRBV20-1|TRBJ1-2|NA
TGCAGTGCTAGTTCAGGCAGTGCTAACTATGGCTACACCTTC
CSASSGSANYGYTF
>NA|TRBV13|TRBJ1-2|NA
TGTGCCAGCAGCTTTCTGGGGACCGGTGGCTACACCTTC
CASSFLGTGGYTF
>TRBD1|TRBV27|TRBJ1-6|NA
TGTGCCAGCAGTGACACAGGGGTCTGGTCACCCCTCCACTTT
CASSDTGVWSPLHF
>NA|TRBV7-2|TRBJ2-1|NA
TGTGCCAGCAGCCCAGGCAGGGAGCAGTTCTTC
CASSPGREQFF
>NA|TRBV9|TRBJ1-4|NA
TGTGCCAGCAGCCCAGGGGCTGTAGCAACTAATGAAAAACTGTTTTTT
CASSPGAVATNEKLFF
>TRBD1|TRBV4-1|TRBJ2-2|NA
TGCGCCAGCAGTTCCAGGGGGCGAGCGAACACCGGGGAGCTGTTTTTT
CASSSRGRANTGELFF
>NA|TRBV29-1|TRBJ1-1|NA
TGCAGCTCAGAGGTCAGTGGTCCCGAAGCTTTCTTT
CSSEVSGPEAFF
>NA|TRBV4-1|TRBJ1-2|NA
TGCGCCAGCAGCCAAGATCGGACACCGCCTGGCTACACCTTC
CASSQDRTPPGYTF
>TRBD1|TRBV7-9|TRBJ1-2|NA
TGTGCCAGCAGCTTAGAGACAGGGGGACGGAACTATGGCTACACCTTC
CASSLETGGRNYGYTF
>TRBD1|TRBV7-9|TRBJ2-5|NA
TGTGCCAGCAGCGTAACAGAGGACAGGGAGGTAGAGACCCAGTACTTC
CASSVTEDREVETQYF
>NA|TRBV28|TRBJ2-7|NA
TGTGCCAGCAGCCGCCGGGGGAGTTATTCCTACGAGCAGTACTTC
CASSRRGSYSYEQYF
>NA|TRBV6-1|TRBJ2-2|NA
TGTGCCAGCAGTGAAATCGGGAACACCGGGGAGCTGTTTTTT
CASSEIGNTGELFF
>TRBD1|TRBV29-1|TRBJ1-2|once
TGCAGCGTCCAGGGGGAGGTGCATTTGTCAGGCTATGGCTACACCTTC
CSVQGEVHLSGYGYTF
>NA|TRBV29-1|TRBJ1-4|NA
TGCAGCGTTGAATTTGGGCCTAATGAAAAACTGTTTTTT
CSVEFGPNEKLFF
>TRBD1|TRBV7-9|TRBJ2-3|NA
TGTGCCAGCAGCCGAGGACAGGACACAGATACGCAGTATTTT
CASSRGQDTDTQYF
>NA|TRBV4-1|TRBJ1-1|few
TGCGCCAGCACTGGTACATCAGGTTTGGGAGAGGCTTTCTTT
CASTGTSGLGEAFF
>NA|TRBV14|TRBJ1-1|NA
TGTGCCAGCAGCCTACAGGGTACCTTGAACACTGAAGCTTTCTTT
CASSLQGTLNTEAFF
>NA|TRBV14|TRBJ1-6|NA
TGTGCCAGCAGCCCGAGGGAAACCTTTTCACCCCTCCACTTT
CASSPRETFSPLHF
>NA|TRBV6-5|TRBJ2-2|NA
TGTGCCAGCAAGGGCACTATTGGCGGGGAGCTGTTTTTT
CASKGTIGGELFF
>NA|TRBV5-1|TRBJ2-7|NA
TGCGCCAGCAGCTTGGGCAGGGCTAGCTCCTACGAGCAGTACTTC
CASSLGRASSYEQYF